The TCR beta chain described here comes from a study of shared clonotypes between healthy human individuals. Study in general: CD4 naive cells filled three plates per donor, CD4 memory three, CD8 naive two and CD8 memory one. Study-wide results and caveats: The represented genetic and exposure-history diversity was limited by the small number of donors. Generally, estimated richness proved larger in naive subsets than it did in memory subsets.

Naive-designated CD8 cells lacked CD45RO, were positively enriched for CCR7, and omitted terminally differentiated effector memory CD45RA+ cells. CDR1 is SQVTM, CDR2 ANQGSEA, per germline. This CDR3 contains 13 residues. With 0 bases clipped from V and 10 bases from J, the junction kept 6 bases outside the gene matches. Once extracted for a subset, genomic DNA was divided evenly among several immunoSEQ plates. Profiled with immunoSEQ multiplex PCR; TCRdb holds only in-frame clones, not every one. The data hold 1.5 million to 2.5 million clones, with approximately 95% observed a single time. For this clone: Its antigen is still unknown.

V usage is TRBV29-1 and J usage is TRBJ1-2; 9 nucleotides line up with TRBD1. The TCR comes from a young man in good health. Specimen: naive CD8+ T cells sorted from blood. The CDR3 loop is CSVEDVQGADYTF. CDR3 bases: TGCAGCGTTGAAGACGTACAGGGGGCCGACTACACCTTC.